The clone carrying this T cell receptor (beta chain) was found a few times. This CDR3 comprises 13 residues. CDR1 and CDR2 from the germline V gene are SGDLS and YYNGEE. The V gene end was trimmed by 4 bases and the J gene end by 6 bases; junction bases not matched to a gene: 2. The data belong to a study of blood T cell repertoires in COVID-19. TCRdb's table, derived via immunoSEQ multiplex PCR, lists solely in-frame clones and lacks some. The table lists tens of thousands of clones, roughly 88% of them singletons, with roughly 7.4% in the top ten. The chain carries TRBV9 and TRBJ1-2; 11 bases agree with TRBD1. The sequence derives from a woman in her 70s with acute or convalescent COVID-19. Material for sequencing was peripheral blood. The CDR3: CASSSGQGDGYTF. CDR3 bases: TGTGCCAGCAGCTCGGGACAGGGGGATGGCTACACCTTC.